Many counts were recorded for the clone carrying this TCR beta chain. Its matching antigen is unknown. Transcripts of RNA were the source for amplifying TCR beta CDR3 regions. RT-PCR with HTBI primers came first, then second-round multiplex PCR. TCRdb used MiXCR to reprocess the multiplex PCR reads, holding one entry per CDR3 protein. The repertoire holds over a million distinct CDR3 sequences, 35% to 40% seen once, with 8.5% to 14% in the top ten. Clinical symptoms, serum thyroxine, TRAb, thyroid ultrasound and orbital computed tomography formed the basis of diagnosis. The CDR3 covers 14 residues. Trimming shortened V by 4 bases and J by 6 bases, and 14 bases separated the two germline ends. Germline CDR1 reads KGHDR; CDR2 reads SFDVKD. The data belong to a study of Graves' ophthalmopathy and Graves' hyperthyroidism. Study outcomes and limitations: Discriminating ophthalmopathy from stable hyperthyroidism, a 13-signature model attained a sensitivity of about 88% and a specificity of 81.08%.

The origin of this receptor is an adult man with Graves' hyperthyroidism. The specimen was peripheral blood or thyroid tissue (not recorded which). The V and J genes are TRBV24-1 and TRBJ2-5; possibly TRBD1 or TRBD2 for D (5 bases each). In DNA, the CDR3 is TGTGCCACCAGTGACCCGAGCCGGGGACAGACCCAGTACTTC. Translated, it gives CATSDPSRGQTQYF.